The sequence of this TCR beta chain was determined in a study of a mutant IDH1 vaccine in newly diagnosed glioma. Regarding time point: week 47, end of study. In the vaccine, a single dose held 300 ug of the mutant IDH1 20-mer peptide, along with topical imiquimod. Per germline, CDR1 SQVTM and CDR2 ANQGSEA. V lost 6 bases, J lost 1 base, and 4 bases stayed unmatched. The CDR3 is 13 residues long. Details on this clone: The antigen is unknown. This sample also contains other DNA sequences that code for the same CDR3.

Profiling relied on immunoSEQ multiplex PCR, and the TCRdb table lists in-frame clones only, not all of them. The sample lists 9,500 to 13,000 clones, roughly four fifths occurring once. The chain links TRBV29-1 to TRBJ1-1, with 8 bases matching TRBD1. The clonotype was recovered from a man between 25 and 39 years old with glioma. Sequencing was performed on PBMCs, taken from a glioma patient whose treatment included an IDH1 peptide vaccine. The CDR3 sequence is CSVSTGANTEAFF. CDR3 nucleotide sequence: TGCAGCGTCTCGACAGGGGCGAACACTGAAGCTTTCTTT.